These 30 T cell receptor beta chains originate from one sample sequenced in a study of Graves' ophthalmopathy and Graves' hyperthyroidism. RNA served as the template for amplifying TCR beta CDR3 regions. The library came from an HTBI-primed first-round RT-PCR and a second-round multiplex PCR. From the multiplex PCR reads, TCRdb called clonotypes with MiXCR, one entry per CDR3 protein. The table shows about 740,000 distinct CDR3 sequences, with roughly 41% occurring only once. The specimen sequenced was peripheral blood. These receptors were collected from an adult man with Graves' ophthalmopathy.

This clonotype was detected only a few times. V is TRBV19 and J is TRBJ1-1, with a tentative D call TRBD1 (6 bases). V lost 5 bases, J lost 1 base, and 11 bases lay in between. This CDR3 spans 14 amino acids. Germline-derived CDR1 and CDR2 are LNHDA and SQIVND (reference sequence). The CDR3 sequence: CASSDRNANTEAFF. The CDR3 DNA reads as TGTGCCAGTAGTGACAGGAACGCGAACACTGAAGCTTTCTTT.

The chain links TRBV29-1 to TRBJ2-7; 7 positions agree with TRBD1. The germline gives CDR1 SQVTM, CDR2 ANQGSEA. The CDR3 covers 11 residues. CDR3 in DNA: TGCAACAGGGGACATCGTTACGAGCAGTACTTC. Its translation is CNRGHRYEQYF.

The chain combines TRBV11-1 with TRBJ1-2; 10 bases agree with TRBD1. The V and J ends lost 5 bases and 2 bases, in that order; junction bases with no gene match: 8. The CDR3 runs 16 residues. The germline CDR1 and CDR2 sequences are SGHAT and FQDESV (reference sequence). Written as DNA, the CDR3 is TGTGCCAGCAGCCCCACGGCGGGACAGGGGAACTATGGCTACACCTTC. The encoded protein is CASSPTAGQGNYGYTF.

This clonotype was observed many times. The rearrangement joins TRBV19 to TRBJ1-5; D not certain. The CDR3 consists of 15 residues. V was shortened by 7 bases and J by 0 bases, with 13 bases between the two germline ends. Germline lookup yields CDR1 LNHDA and CDR2 SQIVND (reference sequence). The CDR3 region is CASTSDGLSNQPQHF. CDR3 bases: TGTGCCAGTACCTCGGACGGACTTAGCAATCAGCCCCAGCATTTT.

This chain connects TRBV12-3 or TRBV12-4 to TRBJ2-5; a possible D gene is TRBD1 (5 bases). V was clipped by 6 bases and J by 2 bases, with 13 bases between them. The CDR3 consists of 14 residues. The CDR3 region is CASRGSAGQETQYF. CDR3 coding DNA: TGTGCCAGCAGGGGCTCGGCAGGGCAAGAGACCCAGTACTTC.

This chain links TRBV4-2 with TRBJ2-2; D unresolved. Germline values: CDR1 LGHNA, CDR2 YNFKEQ. The CDR3 loop spans 14 amino acids. The V end was cut by 4 bases, the J end by 4 bases, with 10 bases between. CDR3 sequence reads: CASSLVPSTGELFF. CDR3 sequence (DNA): TGTGCCAGCAGCCTGGTGCCTTCCACCGGGGAGCTGTTTTTT.

In this sample, this clonotype turned up many times. The V and J genes are TRBV7-9 and TRBJ2-5; maybe TRBD1 (5 bases). This CDR3 contains 14 residues. V shed 5 bases and J shed 1 base, with 11 bases lying between them. From germline, CDR1 is SEHNR and CDR2 FQNEAQ (reference sequence). The CDR3 reads CASSPREGQETQYF. The CDR3 DNA reads TGTGCCAGCAGCCCCAGGGAAGGCCAAGAGACCCAGTACTTC.

The CDR3 DNA reads as TGTGCCATCAGCAAACAGGGTTCACCCCTCCACTTT. Its protein product is CAISKQGSPLHF. J is TRBJ1-6 and V is TRBV10-3, with D tentatively TRBD1 (6 bases). Germline loops: CDR1 ENHRY, CDR2 SYGVKD. This CDR3 region has 12 residues. V lost 6 bases and J lost 9, with 9 bases in between.

The chain is built from TRBV4-2 and TRBJ1-1, with 7 bases that match TRBD1. V gave up 3 bases and J gave up 5 bases; unmatched junction bases: 18. Germline CDR1 LGHNA, CDR2 YNFKEQ. This CDR3 is built from 18 residues. CDR3 DNA sequence: TGTGCCAGCAGCCATGTGATTAACAGGGGAGAGTTTGGGACTGAAGCTTTCTTT. This sequence encodes CASSHVINRGEFGTEAFF.

At least ten counts were recorded for this clonotype. The V and J genes are TRBV7-9 and TRBJ1-1, with D perhaps TRBD1 (6 bases). Per the germline V gene, CDR1 is SEHNR and CDR2 is FQNEAQ (reference sequence). CDR3 size: 16 residues. V was pared by 8 bases and J by 2 bases, with 21 bases between. The CDR3 protein is CASVPQRTGRNTEAFF. The CDR3 nucleotides are TGTGCCAGCGTGCCGCAACGAACAGGGCGTAACACTGAAGCTTTCTTT.

This chain connects TRBV7-2 to TRBJ2-7, with 10 bases aligning to TRBD1. CDR1 and CDR2 (germline): SGHTA, FQGNSA. Trimming removed 5 bases from V and 7 bases from J; junction bases left unmatched: 5. The CDR3 runs to 13 residues. In nucleotides, the CDR3 is TGTGCCAGCAGCCAACCGGACAGGGGGGAGCAGTACTTC. It translates to CASSQPDRGEQYF.

The chain links TRBV6-5 to TRBJ2-7; 11 bases match TRBD2. V was pared by 7 bases and J by 7 bases, with 12 bases of the junction left unmatched. Germline values: CDR1 MNHEY, CDR2 SVGAGI. The CDR3 has 15 residues. The chain's CDR3 is CASTQTSGSSGEQYF. Written as DNA, the CDR3 is TGTGCCAGCACCCAAACTAGCGGGAGTTCCGGGGAGCAGTACTTC.

V and J are TRBV29-1 and TRBJ1-2; 9 positions agree with TRBD1. Germline V gene data show CDR1 as SQVTM and CDR2 as ANQGSEA. This CDR3 has 12 amino acids. The trim removed 6 bases at V and 4 bases at J, leaving 3 bases unmatched. Here the CDR3 reads CSVGTGIYGYTF. CDR3 coding DNA: TGCAGCGTCGGGACAGGGATCTATGGCTACACCTTC.

This clonotype was found a few times. The chain joins TRBV29-1 to TRBJ2-7; D call uncertain. The V and J ends lost 1 base and 0 bases respectively, with 13 bases between them. The CDR3 totals 15 residues. Per the germline V gene, CDR1 is SQVTM and CDR2 is ANQGSEA. The CDR3 sequence is CSVEVWVNYSYEQYF. The CDR3 DNA is TGCAGCGTTGAAGTTTGGGTGAACTACTCCTACGAGCAGTACTTC.

This clonotype was picked up a small number of times. The chain employs TRBV7-9 and TRBJ1-2, with 10 bases that match TRBD1. Germline V gene lookup returns CDR1 SEHNR and CDR2 FQNEAQ (reference sequence). The junction had 8 bases not matched to a gene; V was cut back by 5 bases and J by 8 bases. The CDR3 has 14 amino acids. The CDR3: CASSPLGTGDGYTF. The CDR3, as DNA: TGTGCCAGCAGCCCGTTGGGGACAGGGGACGGCTACACCTTC.

This clonotype occurred once. The conserved closing phenylalanine or tryptophan is absent in this CDR3, likely reflecting a read error. The limits of the CDR3 on the DNA are not certain, so only TCRdb's listed CDR3 is given. The gene calls are TRBV25-1 and TRBJ1-4. The CDR3 comprises 8 residues, both ends counted. The germline CDR1 and CDR2 sequences are MGHDK and SYGVNS. The CDR3 is CASSEYWV.

The chain combines TRBV5-1 with TRBJ2-7, with 11 bases fitting TRBD2. From germline, CDR1 is SGHRS and CDR2 YFSETQ. Trimming at V came to 4 bases and at J to 0 bases, leaving 6 bases not matched to a gene. This CDR3 has 16 residues. CDR3 loop: CASSQPGLAASYEQYF. The CDR3 nucleotides are TGCGCCAGCAGCCAACCGGGACTAGCGGCCTCCTACGAGCAGTACTTC.

As regards this clonotype: A read error may explain this, as a much larger clone is one base away. This rearrangement joins TRBV2 to TRBJ1-5, with TRBD1 identical over 8 bases. There are 15 residues in the CDR3. Trimming removed 6 bases from V and 5 bases from J; junction bases left unmatched: 9. The germline CDR1 and CDR2 sequences are SNHLY and FYNNEI. The CDR3 spells CASRETGAGDQPQHF. For the CDR3, the DNA is TGTGCCAGCAGAGAGACAGGGGCAGGCGATCAGCCCCAGCATTTT.

This clonotype was recorded at least ten times. The chain links TRBV5-1 to TRBJ1-6, with TRBD1 identical over 10 bases. V lost 4 bases and J lost 8; bases outside the gene matches: 6. The CDR3 is 15 amino acids. Germline loops: CDR1 SGHRS, CDR2 YFSETQ. This chain's CDR3 is CASSVGQGVYSPLHF. CDR3 bases: TGCGCCAGCAGCGTAGGACAGGGGGTTTATTCACCCCTCCACTTT. Complete variable domain (other parts from reference TRBV5-1 and TRBJ1-6): KAGVTQTPRYLIKTRGQQVTLSCSPISGHRSVSWYQQTPGQGLQFLFEYFSETQRNKGNFPGRFSGRQFSNSRSEMNVSTLELGDSALYLCASSVGQGVYSPLHFGNGTRLTVT.

A note on this clonotype: A clone one base away is much larger, so this may be a read error. The rearrangement uses TRBV7-7 and TRBJ2-5; 7 bases map to TRBD1. V was pared by 3 bases and J by 6 bases, with 7 bases of the junction left unmatched. This CDR3 comprises 14 residues. Germline V CDR1 and CDR2: SSHAT, FNYEAQ (reference sequence). CDR3 coding DNA: TGTGCCAGCAGCTTGACAGGGTCCGGGAAGACCCAGTACTTC. Amino acid sequence: CASSLTGSGKTQYF.

The chain has TRBV20-1 and TRBJ1-1, with unresolved D. Germline lookup yields CDR1 DFQATT and CDR2 SNEGSKA (reference sequence). Trimming took off 1 base at V and 1 base at J, with 10 bases between the two ends. This CDR3 contains 14 residues. The chain's CDR3 is CSARVDTSNTEAFF. CDR3 in DNA: TGCAGTGCTAGAGTAGACACATCGAACACTGAAGCTTTCTTT.

In its sample, this clonotype was seen many times. The chain recombines TRBV12-3 or TRBV12-4 with TRBJ2-7, with 8 nucleotides matching TRBD2. The CDR3 loop spans 14 amino acids. Germline trimming cut 8 bases from V and 6 bases from J; bases unmatched to any gene: 12. The CDR3 is CASLKAGEEGEQYF. The CDR3 DNA reads as TGTGCCAGCTTAAAAGCGGGGGAAGAGGGCGAGCAGTACTTC.

At least ten counts were recorded for this clonotype. The rearrangement joins TRBV20-1 to TRBJ1-5; D gene uncertain. CDR1 and CDR2 from the germline V gene are DFQATT and SNEGSKA (reference sequence). Trimming shortened V by 1 base and J by 0 bases, and 4 bases separated the two germline ends. CDR3 length: 13 amino acids. CDR3 bases: TGCAGTGCTAGAGGGTTTAGCAATCAGCCCCAGCATTTT. Amino acid sequence: CSARGFSNQPQHF.

The chain combines TRBV29-1 with TRBJ2-3; D remains ambiguous. The V gene's germline CDR1 is SQVTM and CDR2 ANQGSEA. Trimming left V 2 bases short and J 0 bases short, with 9 bases between. The CDR3 contains 14 residues. The CDR3 nucleotides read TGCAGCGTTGAAAAGGGTAGAAGCACAGATACGCAGTATTTT. Translating gives CSVEKGRSTDTQYF.

About this clonotype itself: Germline is not matched at one junction end, which may reflect a read error. The chain joins TRBV19 to TRBJ2-6; the match to TRBD1 covers 8 bases. The CDR3 has 12 residues. The V gene's germline CDR1 is LNHDA and CDR2 SQIVND (reference sequence). The CDR3 loop reads CASSRRGLTEAF. In DNA, the CDR3 is TGTGCCAGTAGCCGCAGGGGGCTCACTGAAGCTTTC.

This clonotype was counted ten times or more. The chain employs TRBV7-2 and TRBJ2-5; D may correspond to TRBD1 or TRBD2 (5 bases each). This CDR3 comprises 14 residues. In germline, CDR1 is SGHTA, CDR2 FQGNSA. Trimming pared 3 bases from V and 5 bases from J, leaving 13 bases between. The CDR3 region is CASSFAGGSETQYF. CDR3 in DNA: TGTGCCAGCAGCTTCGCTGGGGGATCCGAGACCCAGTACTTC.

There are many counts of this clonotype. V is TRBV12-3 or TRBV12-4 and J is TRBJ1-2, with 7 bases lining up with TRBD1. V shed 5 bases, J shed 7 bases, and the junction held 7 bases outside the gene matches. This CDR3 region has 13 residues. The CDR3 nucleotides read TGTGCCAGCAGTCTGAAGACAGGGTCTGGCTACACCTTC. Protein: CASSLKTGSGYTF.

J is TRBJ2-7 and V is TRBV7-9, with D possibly being TRBD2 (5 bases). Germline V CDR1 and CDR2: SEHNR, FQNEAQ (reference sequence). The CDR3 contains 13 residues. With 5 bases removed from V and 6 bases from J, the gap between germline ends came to 14 bases. The CDR3 reads CASSTTSGIEQYF. The DNA of the CDR3 is TGTGCCAGCAGCACGACCTCCGGGATCGAGCAGTACTTC.

Only a few counts were recorded for this clonotype. CDR3 sequence reads: CASSVTGTSRETQYF. CDR3 nucleotide sequence: TGTGCCAGCAGCGTAACGGGTACCAGCAGAGAGACCCAGTACTTC. This rearrangement joins TRBV9 to TRBJ2-5; D unresolved. The CDR3 is made up of 15 amino acids. With 1 base removed from V and 4 bases from J, the gap between germline ends came to 14 bases. CDR1 and CDR2 (germline): SGDLS, YYNGEE.

The chain is built from TRBV7-3 and TRBJ2-5; D may match TRBD1 or TRBD2 (5 bases each). The CDR3 is made up of 14 amino acids. Germline assignment: CDR1 SGHTA and CDR2 FQGTGA. Trimming shortened V by 6 bases and J by 5 bases, and 16 bases separated the two germline ends. The CDR3 DNA follows: TGTGCCAGCAGTCAATCGGGGCGCTACGAGACCCAGTACTTC. Protein: CASSQSGRYETQYF.